The clone carrying this TCR beta chain showed up many times. This specimen belongs to a study of molecular identifiers for immune sequencing clone quantification. With listed TCR primers and previously described methods, bulk TCR libraries were prepared. TCRdb re-called the PCR reads with MiXCR, one entry per CDR3 protein. The top ten clones hold roughly 0.7% of a sample with about 320,000 distinct CDR3 sequences, 24% of them seen once. Every naive CD8 library was made from between 20,000 and 1,000,000 sorted cells with 10%, 30% or 50% RNA. Naive CD8 T cells were FACS-sorted by CD8+CD4-CCR7+CD45RA+ markers. The V gene's germline CDR1 is SQVTM and CDR2 ANQGSEA. Trimming removed 3 bases from V and 1 base from J, with 9 bases in between. CDR3 length: 13 residues.

The sample consisted of naive CD8+ T cells from blood, with Jurkat cell RNA spiked in. Regarding subset: FACS-sorted CD8+CD4-CCR7+CD45RA+ naive T cells. The sequence was collected from a human donor in good health. Some libraries in this study had Jurkat cell RNA spiked in. This rearrangement joins TRBV29-1 to TRBJ2-5, with unresolved D. The CDR3 loop is CSVDSYSQETQYF. The CDR3 DNA reads as TGCAGCGTTGATAGTTATTCCCAAGAGACCCAGTACTTC. The full variable domain, its missing parts supplied by reference TRBV29-1 and TRBJ2-5, is SAVISQKPSRDICQRGTSLTIQCQVDSQVTMMFWYRQQPGQSLTLIATANQGSEATYESGFVIDKFPISRPNLTFSTLTVSNMSPEDSSIYLCSVDSYSQETQYFGPGTRLLVL.